Listed here are 13 T cell receptor beta chains from one sample, sequenced in a study of T cells after yellow fever vaccination. A single record per CDR3 protein comes from TCRdb applying MiXCR to the 5' RACE reads. The repertoire holds 95,000 to 100,000 distinct CDR3 sequences, with under 7% as singletons. The sample was CD8+ T cells sorted from PBMCs, taken 10 days after the yellow fever booster vaccination. Every receptor here comes from a young man who received the YFV17D yellow fever vaccine.

V gene TRBV27 combines with J gene TRBJ2-3, with unresolved D. This CDR3 comprises 12 residues. Between the trimmed V and J ends, which lost 6 bases and 0 bases, there was a span of 4 bases. The germline gives CDR1 MNHEY, CDR2 SMNVEV (reference sequence). As DNA, the CDR3 is TGTGCCAGCAGATCAAGCACAGATACGCAGTATTTT. This gives the protein CASRSSTDTQYF.

The V gene is TRBV4-3, the J gene TRBJ1-1, with D unclear. Deletions cut 0 bases from V and 1 base from J, with 18 bases between. This CDR3 has 18 amino acids. CDR1 and CDR2 from the germline V gene are LGHNA and YSLEER. CDR3 sequence reads: CASSQEIWALDRNTEAFF. Here the CDR3 DNA reads TGCGCCAGCAGCCAAGAAATCTGGGCACTCGATAGGAACACTGAAGCTTTCTTT.

This clonotype was picked up a small number of times. This chain links TRBV7-2 with TRBJ2-3, with TRBD1 matching over 7 bases. V gave up 5 bases and J gave up 4 bases; unmatched junction bases: 15. CDR3 size: 17 residues. The germline V gene has CDR1 SGHTA and CDR2 FQGNSA. This CDR3 reads CASSRFRDRSVADTQYF. The CDR3 region has the DNA TGTGCCAGCAGCCGCTTTAGGGACAGATCCGTCGCAGATACGCAGTATTTT.

This clonotype occurred many times. The J gene is TRBJ1-1, the V gene TRBV7-8; D not certain. This CDR3 contains 14 residues. Germline-derived CDR1 and CDR2 are SGHVS and FQNEAQ. The germline V and J ends were trimmed by 6 bases and 4 bases, with 15 bases remaining between them. The CDR3 here is CASSYRAGSTEAFF. As DNA, the CDR3 is TGTGCCAGCAGTTACCGTGCGGGCAGCACTGAAGCTTTCTTT.

Turning to this clonotype: The conserved phenylalanine or tryptophan is not found at the CDR3 terminus, so this likely reflects a read error. The chain has TRBV27 and TRBJ2-5, with TRBD1 identical over 7 bases. CDR1 and CDR2 (germline): MNHEY, SMNVEV (reference sequence). The CDR3 runs to 15 residues. V lost 5 bases to trimming and J lost 5 bases; unmatched junction nucleotides: 11. The CDR3 loop reads CASSPRTGIRETQYL. The DNA for the CDR3 is TGTGCCAGCAGTCCCCGGACAGGAATAAGGGAGACCCAGTACCTC.

This clonotype was seen a few times. V and J are TRBV7-9 and TRBJ2-1, with 7 bases that match TRBD1. The CDR3 is 14 amino acids. Trimming cost V 4 bases and J 6 bases; bases outside gene matches: 6. Germline CDR1 reads SEHNR; CDR2 reads FQNEAQ (reference sequence). The CDR3, as DNA: TGTGCCAGCAGCTCCCCGGGACAGATCAATGAGCAGTTCTTC. This sequence encodes CASSSPGQINEQFF.

The chain employs TRBV10-3 and TRBJ2-3, with unresolved D. Germline assignment: CDR1 ENHRY and CDR2 SYGVKD. The V and J ends lost 11 bases and 2 bases respectively, with 17 bases between them. The CDR3 has 14 amino acids. CDR3 loop: CASGAMPNTDTQYF. As DNA, the CDR3 is TGTGCCTCCGGTGCGATGCCAAACACAGATACGCAGTATTTT.

This clonotype was observed many times. V is TRBV7-9 and J is TRBJ2-5; 9 bases are a match to TRBD1. This CDR3 comprises 17 residues. Germline CDR1 is SEHNR and CDR2 is FQNEAQ (reference sequence). The junction had 17 bases not matched to a gene; V was cut back by 7 bases and J by 5 bases. CDR3: CASTPGQGFVRRETQYF. The CDR3 DNA is TGTGCCAGCACACCGGGACAGGGCTTTGTTCGGCGGGAGACCCAGTACTTC.

This clonotype turned up a few times. The V gene is TRBV10-3, the J gene TRBJ2-7, with 7 bases identical to TRBD2. The CDR3 is 15 amino acids. Trimming at V came to 6 bases and at J to 3 bases, leaving 11 bases not matched to a gene. The germline V gene encodes CDR1 ENHRY and CDR2 SYGVKD. CDR3 region: CAISRASGGDYEQYF. The CDR3 bases are TGTGCCATCAGCCGGGCTAGCGGCGGGGACTACGAGCAGTACTTC.

A few counts support this clonotype. The chain links TRBV7-9 to TRBJ2-1; 8 bases are a match to TRBD2. Germline V gene data show CDR1 as SEHNR and CDR2 as FQNEAQ (reference sequence). The V and J ends lost 3 bases and 2 bases, in that order; junction bases with no gene match: 6. This CDR3 is built from 16 residues. CDR3 in amino acids: CASSFSGGVPYNEQFF. The CDR3 DNA reads as TGTGCCAGCAGCTTCTCGGGAGGGGTCCCCTACAATGAGCAGTTCTTC. Variable domain in full (rest from reference TRBV7-9 and TRBJ2-1): DTGVSQNPRHKITKRGQNVTFRCDPISEHNRLYWYRQTLGQGPEFLTYFQNEAQLEKSRLLSDRFSAERPKGSFSTLEIQRTEQGDSAMYLCASSFSGGVPYNEQFFGPGTRLTVL.

This clonotype turned up a few times. This sequence joins TRBV18 and TRBJ2-1; D may be TRBD2 (6 bases). Trimming took off 7 bases at V and 6 bases at J, with 16 bases between the two ends. Germline-derived CDR1 and CDR2 are KGHSH and LQKENI. CDR3 length: 14 amino acids. As DNA, the CDR3 is TGTGCCAGCTTACCGGGACTTCGAACCAATGAGCAGTTCTTC. Protein product: CASLPGLRTNEQFF.

This clonotype was recorded a few times. The genes are TRBV2 and TRBJ2-7; D gene uncertain. Germline V gene lookup returns CDR1 SNHLY and CDR2 FYNNEI. The CDR3 consists of 14 residues. Between the trimmed V and J ends, which lost 3 bases and 5 bases, there was a span of 14 bases. CDR3 region: CASSEPGMVDEQYV. The CDR3 nucleotides are TGTGCCAGCAGTGAGCCGGGTATGGTCGACGAGCAGTACGTC.

This chain joins TRBV6-2 or TRBV6-3 and TRBJ2-4; 9 bases align to TRBD1. Germline values: CDR1 MNHEY, CDR2 SVGEGT. The CDR3 covers 18 residues. With V trimmed by 0 bases and J by 0 bases, 6 bases remained unmatched. CDR3 nucleotide sequence: TGTGCCAGCAGTTACTCCTCCGGGACAGGGTTAGCCAAAAACATTCAGTACTTC. Protein sequence: CASSYSSGTGLAKNIQYF.